This TCR beta chain originates from a study of regulatory T cells in long-lasting Graves disease. Time point specified: persistent/refractory GD, antithyroid drugs over 5 years with positive TRAb. With RNA extracted from PBMCs as input, the TCR library was made. Staff took around 9 milliliters of peripheral blood and put it into EDTA tubes. The sample holds a few counts of this clonotype. The CDR3 contains 15 residues. Germline V gene lookup returns CDR1 MGHDK and CDR2 SYGVNS. The ends were cut back, 6 bases at V and 3 bases at J, with 17 bases in the middle. CDR3-region Arm-PCR and iRepertoire HTBI primers produced the TCR beta libraries. TCRdb redid the calling of the multiplex PCR reads with MiXCR, one entry per CDR3 protein. Here the sample spans around 400,000 distinct CDR3 sequences, approximately 23% being singletons.

The receptor comes from a woman aged 40 to 50 with Graves disease. The chain recombines TRBV25-1 with TRBJ1-1; possible D gene TRBD1, 6 bases. Here the sequenced sample was peripheral blood mononuclear cells (PBMCs), taken when the disease was refractory, from a patient treated with antithyroid drugs. The DNA for the CDR3 is TGTGCCAGCAGCCGGGGGGGGGGCTCAGACACTGAAGCTTTCTTT. It encodes CASSRGGGSDTEAFF.